This passage covers 28 T cell receptor beta chains from one sample sequenced in a study of OX40 agonist ivuxolimab in advanced cancers. Using immunoSEQ multiplex PCR, the repertoire was profiled, and TCRdb retains in-frame clones only, with some absent. Of 70,000 or so clones detected, about 83% appear once; the ten largest clones hold roughly 0.85%. Sequences were derived from CD4+ or CD8+ T cells sorted from blood, sampled in a trial of the OX40 agonist ivuxolimab. The receptors derive from an adult with an advanced solid tumor such as melanoma, head and neck, liver or kidney cancer.

A single count supports this clone. The chain carries TRBV6-5 and TRBJ1-2; 8 bases line up with TRBD1. The CDR3 runs 14 residues. Looked up from germline, CDR1 is MNHEY and CDR2 is SVGAGI. The V and J ends lost 5 bases and 5 bases, in that order; junction bases with no gene match: 7. CDR3 region: CASSRGQVYYGYTF. The CDR3, as DNA: TGTGCCAGCAGTAGGGGACAGGTCTATTATGGCTACACCTTC.

V usage is TRBV4-1 and J usage is TRBJ2-7, with TRBD2 matching over 7 bases. Trimming at V came to 0 bases and at J to 0 bases, leaving 17 bases not matched to a gene. The V gene's germline CDR1 is MGHRA and CDR2 YSYEKL. The CDR3 loop spans 20 amino acids. The CDR3 DNA is TGCGCCAGCAGCCAAGATTCAGGTGGGGTAGCGGGTCAAAGCTCCTACGAGCAGTACTTC. Protein sequence: CASSQDSGGVAGQSSYEQYF.

The J gene is TRBJ2-5, the V gene TRBV5-1; maybe TRBD2 (5 bases). From germline, CDR1 is SGHRS and CDR2 YFSETQ. The V end lost 2 bases, the J end lost 1 base, and 12 bases lay between the germline ends. This CDR3 has 15 residues. The CDR3 DNA follows: TGCGCCAGCAGCTTTGGAGCGGACCCCCAAGAGACCCAGTACTTC. Amino acids: CASSFGADPQETQYF. Looking up the rest from reference TRBV5-1 and TRBJ2-5 gives the full variable domain: KAGVTQTPRYLIKTRGQQVTLSCSPISGHRSVSWYQQTPGQGLQFLFEYFSETQRNKGNFPGRFSGRQFSNSRSEMNVSTLELGDSALYLCASSFGADPQETQYFGPGTRLLVL.

The rearrangement uses TRBV29-1 and TRBJ1-1, with D perhaps TRBD1 (6 bases). The CDR3 spans 13 residues. Trimming took 6 bases from V and 2 from J, leaving 13 bases between them. CDR1 is SQVTM, CDR2 ANQGSEA, per germline. The CDR3 DNA reads as TGCAGCGTCACGGGGACAAGAAACACTGAAGCTTTCTTT. Translated: CSVTGTRNTEAFF.

This chain connects TRBV28 to TRBJ2-5; no firm D call. Between the trimmed V and J ends, which lost 6 bases and 2 bases, there was a span of 16 bases. The CDR3 consists of 15 residues. Germline V CDR1 and CDR2: MDHEN, SYDVKM. DNA of the CDR3: TGTGCCAGCAGCTCCATTAGGGCTTTACAAGAGACCCAGTACTTC. The encoded protein is CASSSIRALQETQYF.

This chain joins TRBV18 and TRBJ1-4, with D uncertain. V was clipped by 5 bases and J by 5 bases, with 9 bases between them. The CDR3 length is 13 residues. Germline CDR1 reads KGHSH; CDR2 reads LQKENI. CDR3 in amino acids: CASSAGPNEKLFF. Written as DNA, the CDR3 is TGTGCCAGCTCAGCGGGCCCAAATGAAAAACTGTTTTTT.

The rearrangement links TRBV5-8 to TRBJ1-1; D is unclear. The CDR3 totals 13 residues. Germline CDR1 is SGHTS and CDR2 is YDEGEE. Trimming took off 1 base at V and 4 bases at J, with 8 bases between the two ends. The CDR3 bases are TGTGCCAGCAGCTTGATCGGTGGCACTGAAGCTTTCTTT. Translation gives CASSLIGGTEAFF.

This clone was counted many times. The chain combines TRBV7-9 with TRBJ2-7; 15 nucleotides align to TRBD2. The trim removed 4 bases at V and 6 bases at J, leaving 13 bases unmatched. This CDR3 is built from 18 residues. Germline V gene data show CDR1 as SEHNR and CDR2 as FQNEAQ (reference sequence). The CDR3 sequence: CASSSGLAGGPKYGEQYF. CDR3 DNA: TGTGCCAGCAGCTCCGGACTAGCGGGGGGGCCAAAGTATGGCGAGCAGTACTTC.

J is TRBJ2-6 and V is TRBV7-9; D possibly corresponds to TRBD1 (6 bases). The CDR3 loop spans 18 amino acids. The germline CDR1 and CDR2 sequences are SEHNR and FQNEAQ (reference sequence). V lost 0 bases, J lost 0 bases, and 12 bases lay in between. The DNA for the CDR3 is TGTGCCAGCAGCTTAGCGGGGACAATACTCTCTGGGGCCAACGTCCTGACTTTC. Encoded protein: CASSLAGTILSGANVLTF.

The chain recombines TRBV25-1 with TRBJ1-6; D uncertain. The CDR3 sequence is 14 residues long. Between the trimmed V and J ends, which lost 4 bases and 7 bases, there was a span of 11 bases. Germline assignment: CDR1 MGHDK and CDR2 SYGVNS. In DNA, the CDR3 is TGTGCCAGCAGTGCAGGACTGTTGAATTCACCCCTCCACTTT. It translates to CASSAGLLNSPLHF.

This clone was seen more than once but under ten times. This chain joins TRBV6-6 and TRBJ2-6, with a weak D call TRBD2 (6 bases). Germline-derived CDR1 and CDR2 are MNHNY and SVGAGI (reference sequence). V was pared by 7 bases and J by 4 bases, with 11 bases between. CDR3 length: 14 residues. The CDR3 nucleotides are TGTGCCAGCACCGTCCGGGGGGGGGCCAACGTCCTGACTTTC. Translated: CASTVRGGANVLTF.

The sample holds one count of this clone. In DNA, the CDR3 is TGTGCCAGCAGTTTATCGGGCCTGGAGAAGACCCAGTACTTC. Translating it yields CASSLSGLEKTQYF. This chain connects TRBV27 to TRBJ2-5; D unresolved. Germline CDR1 and CDR2: MNHEY and SMNVEV (reference sequence). The CDR3 contains 14 residues. V dropped 0 bases and J dropped 6 bases, with 11 bases sitting between them.

The rearrangement uses TRBV7-9 and TRBJ1-1; weak D call: TRBD1 (6 bases). Trimming pared 1 base from V and 4 bases from J, leaving 19 bases between. CDR1 and CDR2 (germline): SEHNR, FQNEAQ (reference sequence). The CDR3 loop spans 17 amino acids. The DNA of the CDR3 is TGTGCCAGCAGCTTAGGTGAATATTGGGGGCCTGGCACTGAAGCTTTCTTT. Amino acid sequence: CASSLGEYWGPGTEAFF.

V and J are TRBV6-1 and TRBJ2-1, with D possibly TRBD2 on 5 matching bases. This CDR3 is 16 amino acids long. Trimming took off 4 bases at V and 2 bases at J, with 15 bases between the two ends. Germline CDR1 reads MNHNS; CDR2 reads SASEGT. The CDR3 spells CASSGIRRSTYNEQFF. Written as DNA, the CDR3 is TGTGCCAGCAGTGGCATAAGGAGGTCCACCTACAATGAGCAGTTCTTC.

CDR3 coding DNA: TGTGCCAGCAGCCACCCCGGCCCCGGGGGAAGTCAAGAGACCCAGTACTTC. Protein product: CASSHPGPGGSQETQYF. The chain has TRBV11-2 and TRBJ2-5; TRBD2 might be the D (6 bases). This CDR3 has 17 amino acids. Germline V gene sequence: CDR1 SGHAT, CDR2 FQNNGV. The germline V and J ends were trimmed by 5 bases and 2 bases, with 21 bases remaining between them.

V usage is TRBV7-9 and J usage is TRBJ2-2; D is perhaps TRBD1 or TRBD2 (5 bases each). V was shortened by 5 bases and J by 1 base, with 14 bases between the two germline ends. CDR1 SEHNR and CDR2 FQNEAQ come from the germline V gene (reference sequence). CDR3 length: 16 amino acids. The CDR3 DNA follows: TGTGCCAGCAGCGCCCCGGGACCTATGAACACCGGGGAGCTGTTTTTT. It encodes CASSAPGPMNTGELFF.

The chain couples TRBV28 to TRBJ2-1, with D unresolved. The V end lost 5 bases, the J end lost 7 bases, and 12 bases lay between the germline ends. The CDR3 has 13 amino acids. Germline V gives CDR1 MDHEN, CDR2 SYDVKM. The CDR3 spells CASSLNGPNEQFF. The CDR3 DNA is TGTGCCAGCAGTCTAAACGGACCAAATGAGCAGTTCTTC.

The rearrangement joins TRBV11-2 to TRBJ1-1; D perhaps matches TRBD1 (5 bases). V was clipped by 0 bases and J by 7 bases, with 9 bases between them. The length of the CDR3 is 13 residues. In germline, CDR1 is SGHAT, CDR2 FQNNGV. Here the CDR3 DNA reads TGTGCCAGCAGCTTAGACCGGGGGAGTGAAGCTTTCTTT. Its protein product is CASSLDRGSEAFF.

V and J are TRBV7-3 and TRBJ2-1; D may be TRBD1 (5 bases). The CDR3 runs to 16 residues. Trimming removed 0 bases from V and 2 bases from J, with 11 bases in between. The V gene's germline CDR1 is SGHTA and CDR2 FQGTGA. The CDR3 loop is CASSLTPGIPYNEQFF. The CDR3 DNA reads TGTGCCAGCAGCTTAACCCCAGGGATCCCCTACAATGAGCAGTTCTTC.

CDR3 amino acids: CASSLNGPYGYTF. In nucleotides, the CDR3 is TGTGCCAGCAGTTTAAATGGGCCTTATGGCTACACCTTC. The chain employs TRBV27 and TRBJ1-2, with D unclear. The CDR3 length is 13 residues. In germline, CDR1 is MNHEY, CDR2 SMNVEV (reference sequence). Between the trimmed V and J ends, which lost 2 bases and 5 bases, there was a span of 9 bases.

The gene calls are TRBV30 and TRBJ2-1; D may be TRBD2 (5 bases). The CDR3 consists of 13 residues. The germline V gene has CDR1 GTSNPN and CDR2 SVGIG (reference sequence). With 2 bases removed from V and 12 bases from J, the gap between germline ends came to 17 bases. CDR3 protein: CAWSLTAGVRQFF. The CDR3 DNA reads as TGTGCCTGGAGTCTAACAGCCGGGGTTCGGCAGTTCTTC.

The chain carries TRBV7-2 and TRBJ1-5; TRBD1 aligns across 7 bases. The length of the CDR3 is 15 residues. The germline V gene encodes CDR1 SGHTA and CDR2 FQGNSA. With V trimmed by 4 bases and J by 6 bases, 9 bases remained unmatched. The CDR3 DNA sequence: TGTGCCAGCAGCTCAGGGGGGACCCCGGGTCAGCCCCAGCATTTT. It translates to CASSSGGTPGQPQHF.

The chain couples TRBV4-1 to TRBJ2-1; TRBD1 aligns across 10 bases. The CDR3 extends over 18 amino acids. Germline V lookup: CDR1 MGHRA, CDR2 YSYEKL. The trim removed 0 bases at V and 1 base at J, leaving 6 bases unmatched. CDR3 protein: CASSQDLGQGISYNEQFF. Here the CDR3 DNA reads TGCGCCAGCAGCCAAGACCTGGGACAGGGGATTTCCTACAATGAGCAGTTCTTC.

The genes are TRBV30 and TRBJ2-7; the D is unclear. CDR1 is GTSNPN, CDR2 SVGIG, per germline (reference sequence). V lost 1 base and J 2 bases, leaving 3 bases between the germline ends. This CDR3 is built from 11 residues. In DNA form, the CDR3 reads TGTGCCTGGAGTGAAGCCTACGAGCAGTACTTC. Protein: CAWSEAYEQYF. Full variable domain (missing parts from reference TRBV30 and TRBJ2-7): SQTIHQWPATLVQPVGSPLSLECTVEGTSNPNLYWYRQAAGRGLQLLFYSVGIGQISSEVPQNLSASRPQDRQFILSSKKLLLSDSGFYLCAWSEAYEQYFGPGTRLTVT.

The chain has TRBV19 and TRBJ2-4; TRBD2 is a possible D gene (5 bases). This CDR3 comprises 14 residues. V lost 5 bases and J 6 bases, leaving 14 bases between the germline ends. Germline V CDR1 and CDR2: LNHDA, SQIVND (reference sequence). The chain's CDR3 is CASSGSTRGNIQYF. Written as DNA, the CDR3 is TGTGCCAGTAGTGGATCGACACGGGGAAACATTCAGTACTTC.

This chain uses TRBV7-2 with TRBJ1-5; no reliable D call. The germline V gene has CDR1 SGHTA and CDR2 FQGNSA. The CDR3 contains 13 residues. Trimming removed 4 bases from V and 5 bases from J, with 9 bases in between. The CDR3 bases are TGTGCCAGCAGCTCCCAAGTCCATCAGCCCCAGCATTTT. Translated: CASSSQVHQPQHF.

The rearrangement joins TRBV6-6 to TRBJ2-3; D tentatively fits TRBD1 or TRBD2 (5 bases each). Trimming pared 5 bases from V and 4 bases from J, leaving 13 bases between. The CDR3 is 14 amino acids. Per the germline V gene, CDR1 is MNHNY and CDR2 is SVGAGI (reference sequence). The CDR3: CASSPRDPPDTQYF. CDR3 nucleotides: TGTGCCAGCAGTCCAAGGGACCCACCAGATACGCAGTATTTT.

The chain couples TRBV9 to TRBJ2-3; 8 bases are a match to TRBD1. J lost 4 bases, V lost 3 bases, and 7 bases had no gene match. Germline V gives CDR1 SGDLS, CDR2 YYNGEE. This CDR3 is 15 amino acids long. The CDR3 bases are TGTGCCAGCAGCGGCTACAGGGGGGTCTCAGATACGCAGTATTTT. Its translation is CASSGYRGVSDTQYF.